This entry concerns a single T cell receptor (beta chain). The data stem from a study of blood T cell repertoires in COVID-19. The overall study: Acute and convalescent COVID-19 samples came from the United States, Italy and Spain. From T cells, B-cell-depleted T cells, or PBMCs came the material, which was cDNA or gDNA.

Germline V gives CDR1 SGHDT, CDR2 YYEEEE. This CDR3 contains 16 residues. Trimming took off 1 base at V and 0 bases at J, with 11 bases between the two ends. Clones were sequenced by immunoSEQ multiplex PCR, and TCRdb holds only the in-frame ones, with some missing. The sample has some 110,000 clones, around 77% seen once; the top ten hold around 15%. Sequenced: peripheral blood. This chain uses TRBV5-6 with TRBJ1-5; D uncertain. This clonotype was obtained from a man in his 60s with active or convalescent COVID-19. CDR3 loop: CASSLFGRSSNQPQHF. The CDR3 region has the DNA TGTGCCAGCAGCTTGTTTGGCAGATCTAGCAATCAGCCCCAGCATTTT.